One sample yielded the 28 T cell receptor beta chains listed below, sequenced in a study of blood T cell repertoires in COVID-19. This table comes from immunoSEQ multiplex PCR, and its TCRdb copy is limited to in-frame clones, with some not included. This table has 63,000 or so clones, about 88% appearing once. Sequencing was done on a sample of peripheral blood. Receptors were obtained from an older man with active COVID-19.

J is TRBJ2-7 and V is TRBV2; 8 bases map to TRBD1. This CDR3 region has 14 residues. Losses at the gene ends were 7 bases for V and 5 bases for J; bases not matched to a gene: 10. Looked up from germline, CDR1 is SNHLY and CDR2 is FYNNEI. Here the CDR3 DNA reads TGTGCCAGCACGCCGGACAGGGCAAACGACGAGCAGTACTTC. Amino acid sequence: CASTPDRANDEQYF.

The chain is built from TRBV6-1 and TRBJ2-3; 9 bases are a match to TRBD2. The V gene end was trimmed by 1 base and the J gene end by 1 base; junction bases not matched to a gene: 9. This CDR3 spans 18 amino acids. Germline assignment: CDR1 MNHNS and CDR2 SASEGT. The CDR3 DNA reads as TGTGCCAGCAGTGAAGGTGTGGCGGGAGGGCCTGGCACAGATACGCAGTATTTT. It yields the protein CASSEGVAGGPGTDTQYF.

The V gene is TRBV28, the J gene TRBJ2-7; 9 nucleotides match TRBD1. Germline CDR1 MDHEN, CDR2 SYDVKM. The V segment lost 7 bases and the J segment 3 bases; nucleotides outside the gene matches: 10. The CDR3 runs to 15 residues. The CDR3 region has the DNA TGTGCCAGCACCCCGACAGGGGGTCATCTCTACGAGCAGTACTTC. Its translation: CASTPTGGHLYEQYF.

The chain carries TRBV28 and TRBJ1-1; 7 nucleotides match TRBD1. V was pared by 5 bases and J by 3 bases, with 12 bases of the junction left unmatched. CDR1 MDHEN and CDR2 SYDVKM come from the germline V gene. The CDR3 totals 16 residues. The CDR3 reads CASSPRQGRGDTEAFF. The CDR3 region has the DNA TGTGCCAGCAGTCCCAGACAGGGCCGGGGTGACACTGAAGCTTTCTTT.

The chain recombines TRBV7-9 with TRBJ2-7, with TRBD2 as a possible D gene (5 bases). V lost 1 base and J lost 7, with 11 bases in between. The CDR3 extends over 13 amino acids. Germline values: CDR1 SEHNR, CDR2 FQNEAQ (reference sequence). Here the CDR3 reads CASSLVPSWEQYF. The CDR3 DNA reads as TGTGCCAGCAGCTTAGTCCCTAGCTGGGAGCAGTACTTC.

The chain joins TRBV2 to TRBJ2-5; D unresolved. CDR1 is SNHLY and CDR2 is FYNNEI in the germline V gene. Trimming removed 5 bases from V and 0 bases from J, with 4 bases in between. The CDR3 extends over 12 amino acids. The CDR3 DNA follows: TGTGCCAGCAGTCGGGACCAAGAGACCCAGTACTTC. This codes for CASSRDQETQYF. The full variable domain, in which reference TRBV2 and TRBJ2-5 provide the parts outside the CDR3, is EPEVTQTPSHQVTQMGQEVILRCVPISNHLYFYWYRQILGQKVEFLVSFYNNEISEKSEIFDDQFSVERPDGSNFTLKIRSTKLEDSAMYFCASSRDQETQYFGPGTRLLVL.

This clone was detected only a few times. The V gene is TRBV24-1, the J gene TRBJ2-7; D remains unclear. Trimming cost V 4 bases and J 6 bases, with 12 bases left between them. The CDR3 is 13 amino acids. Germline assignment: CDR1 KGHDR and CDR2 SFDVKD. The CDR3 spells CATSDPPASEQYF. The DNA of the CDR3 is TGTGCCACCAGTGACCCCCCTGCGTCCGAGCAGTACTTC.

The gene calls are TRBV21-1 and TRBJ2-5; the table's D call of TRBD1 was not tested on the DNA. TRBV21-1 is a known pseudogene. The CDR3 runs to 15 residues. The CDR3: CASSKGGTGVETQYF. The CDR3 DNA sequence: TGTGCCAGCAGCAAAGGGGGGACAGGGGTGGAGACCCAGTACTTC.

Of note for this clone: A read error may account for a junction end that differs from germline. This rearrangement joins TRBV6-1 to TRBJ2-5; tentative D call: TRBD2 (5 bases). Germline assignment: CDR1 MNHNS and CDR2 SASEGT. This CDR3 spans 14 amino acids. The CDR3 sequence: CVSSERWRGETQYF. The CDR3 coding sequence is TGTGTCAGCAGTGAACGGTGGCGAGGGGAGACCCAGTACTTC.

This chain links TRBV5-4 with TRBJ2-1, with D maybe TRBD2 (7 bases). The CDR3 is 12 residues long. Germline loops: CDR1 SGHNT, CDR2 YYREEE (reference sequence). V was clipped by 10 bases and J by 8 bases, with 16 bases between them. The DNA for the CDR3 is TGTGCCGGCACTGGGGGGGGGCATGAGCAGTTCTTC. Its translation: CAGTGGGHEQFF.

The chain uses TRBV27 and TRBJ2-3; no clear D gene. Germline-derived CDR1 and CDR2 are MNHEY and SMNVEV (reference sequence). The CDR3 has 15 amino acids. The V gene lost 7 bases and the J gene lost 2 bases, with 16 bases spanning the gap. CDR3 DNA: TGTGCCAGCACCCACCGGAGCACCAACACAGATACGCAGTATTTT. Its translation is CASTHRSTNTDTQYF.

The rearrangement joins TRBV9 to TRBJ2-3, with a weak D call TRBD2 (6 bases). The CDR3 extends over 15 amino acids. Germline CDR1 and CDR2: SGDLS and YYNGEE. Trimming pared 0 bases from V and 6 bases from J, leaving 14 bases between. CDR3 nucleotide sequence: TGTGCCAGCAGCGTAGGCGGGGCGGGCCCCGATACGCAGTATTTT. As protein: CASSVGGAGPDTQYF. The full variable domain, with the rest looked up from reference TRBV9 and TRBJ2-3, is DSGVTQTPKHLITATGQRVTLRCSPRSGDLSVYWYQQSLDQGLQFLIQYYNGEERAKGNILERFSAQQFPDLHSELNLSSLELGDSALYFCASSVGGAGPDTQYFGPGTRLTVL.

The chain couples TRBV9 to TRBJ1-2, with 11 bases fitting TRBD1. Germline CDR1 SGDLS, CDR2 YYNGEE. There are 15 residues in the CDR3. The junction had 6 bases not matched to a gene; V was cut back by 4 bases and J by 4 bases. The CDR3 here is CASSPRTGGGYGYTF. The CDR3 DNA follows: TGTGCCAGCAGCCCCCGGACAGGGGGCGGCTATGGCTACACCTTC.

This sequence joins TRBV11-3 and TRBJ1-1; perhaps TRBD1 as D (5 bases). V lost 5 bases and J 3 bases, leaving 13 bases between the germline ends. Germline assignment: CDR1 SGHNT and CDR2 YENEEA. The CDR3 runs to 14 residues. CDR3 protein: CASSPGPRDTEAFF. CDR3 sequence (DNA): TGTGCCAGCAGCCCCGGCCCCAGGGACACTGAAGCTTTCTTT.

The CDR3 DNA reads as TGTGCCAGCAGCTCCGTCGGGACAGGGGCCCCGAGGACTGAAGCTTTCTTT. Encoded protein: CASSSVGTGAPRTEAFF. The chain recombines TRBV5-6 with TRBJ1-1; TRBD1 aligns across 10 bases. After removal of 3 bases from V and 5 bases from J, the junction contained 13 bases not matched to a gene. Germline lookup yields CDR1 SGHDT and CDR2 YYEEEE. This CDR3 has 17 amino acids.

The rearrangement links TRBV7-8 to TRBJ1-3, with D hard to call. V was clipped by 2 bases and J by 3 bases, with 8 bases between them. CDR1 SGHVS and CDR2 FQNEAQ come from the germline V gene. The CDR3 is made up of 14 amino acids. In DNA, the CDR3 is TGTGCCAGCAGCTTAACGGTTGGTGGAAACACCATATATTTT. It codes for CASSLTVGGNTIYF.

The rearrangement uses TRBV30 and TRBJ1-5; D not resolved. Germline V gene lookup returns CDR1 GTSNPN and CDR2 SVGIG (reference sequence). V dropped 3 bases and J dropped 7 bases, with 19 bases sitting between them. This CDR3 contains 15 residues. CDR3 nucleotides: TGTGCCTGGAGGCCGGGCAGGCTAACGGGACAGCCCCAGCATTTT. Translation gives CAWRPGRLTGQPQHF.

V gene TRBV4-3 combines with J gene TRBJ2-2, with D possibly being TRBD2 (6 bases). The V end lost 4 bases, the J end lost 3 bases, and 18 bases lay between the germline ends. The germline V gene encodes CDR1 LGHNA and CDR2 YSLEER. The length of the CDR3 is 17 residues. CDR3 in DNA: TGCGCCAGCAGCCCCGCTAGGCGTAGCGGTGACACCGGGGAGCTGTTTTTT. Amino acids: CASSPARRSGDTGELFF.

J is TRBJ2-2 and V is TRBV10-3, with TRBD2 matching 8 bases. Germline V gives CDR1 ENHRY, CDR2 SYGVKD. There are 15 residues in the CDR3. The V and J ends lost 6 bases and 4 bases, in that order; junction bases with no gene match: 7. DNA for the CDR3: TGTGCCATCAGCAGAGCGGGAGTGGGCACCGGGGAGCTGTTTTTT. This translates into CAISRAGVGTGELFF.

As concerns this clone: An end of the junction does not agree with germline; a read error may underlie this. The V and J genes are TRBV27 and TRBJ2-3, with 14 positions matching TRBD2. The V gene's germline CDR1 is MNHEY and CDR2 SMNVEV (reference sequence). This CDR3 comprises 19 residues. CDR3 amino acids: CASSPRLAGGPLGTDAQYF. CDR3 sequence (DNA): TGTGCCAGCAGTCCCCGACTAGCGGGAGGGCCCTTGGGCACAGATGCGCAGTATTTT.

This sequence joins TRBV5-4 and TRBJ1-1; 7 nucleotides match TRBD1. The CDR3 totals 14 residues. From germline, CDR1 is SGHNT and CDR2 YYREEE (reference sequence). V lost 4 bases, J lost 3 bases, and 6 bases stayed unmatched. In nucleotides, the CDR3 is TGTGCCAGCAGCAGACAGGGCGGGGACACTGAAGCTTTCTTT. This gives the protein CASSRQGGDTEAFF. The full variable domain, completed using reference TRBV5-4 and TRBJ1-1, is ETGVTQSPTHLIKTRGQQVTLRCSSQSGHNTVSWYQQALGQGPQFIFQYYREEENGRGNFPPRFSGLQFPNYSSELNVNALELDDSALYLCASSRQGGDTEAFFGQGTRLTVV.

V usage is TRBV28 and J usage is TRBJ2-1; TRBD2 matches 10 bases. CDR3 size: 15 residues. Germline lookup yields CDR1 MDHEN and CDR2 SYDVKM. V gave up 7 bases and J gave up 6 bases; unmatched junction bases: 9. The CDR3 coding sequence is TGTGCCAGCACCGAACCGGGACTAGCGAGCAATGAGCAGTTCTTC. It is translated as CASTEPGLASNEQFF.

The chain uses TRBV7-8 and TRBJ2-5; 7 positions match TRBD1. V lost 6 bases and J lost 2; bases outside the gene matches: 6. The CDR3 sequence is 14 residues long. Per germline, CDR1 SGHVS and CDR2 FQNEAQ. The DNA of the CDR3 is TGTGCCAGCAGGAAAGGGACAGATCAAGAGACCCAGTACTTC. Residues: CASRKGTDQETQYF.

This chain connects TRBV7-8 to TRBJ1-1, with TRBD1 matching 8 bases. CDR1 and CDR2 (germline): SGHVS, FQNEAQ. The CDR3 is made up of 14 amino acids. V lost 4 bases and J lost 4; bases outside the gene matches: 5. The CDR3 coding sequence is TGTGCCAGCAGCTCGGACAGGGTGGGCACTGAAGCTTTCTTT. Translated, it gives CASSSDRVGTEAFF.

The rearrangement links TRBV19 to TRBJ1-5; D perhaps matches TRBD1 (6 bases). The CDR3 is made up of 16 amino acids. Germline V gene sequence: CDR1 LNHDA, CDR2 SQIVND (reference sequence). Trimming pared 6 bases from V and 4 bases from J, leaving 19 bases between. The CDR3 sequence is CASRENGRGENQPQHF. The CDR3 nucleotides read TGTGCCAGTAGGGAAAATGGGAGGGGGGAAAATCAGCCCCAGCATTTT.

This clone occurred once. The V and J genes are TRBV11-3 and TRBJ1-1, with D unresolved. V was pared by 0 bases and J by 3 bases, with 8 bases between. This CDR3 is built from 14 residues. The germline CDR1 and CDR2 sequences are SGHNT and YENEEA. The CDR3 loop reads CASSLDPHHTEAFF. In DNA, the CDR3 is TGTGCCAGCAGCTTAGATCCCCATCACACTGAAGCTTTCTTT.

The chain couples TRBV6-5 to TRBJ2-7; TRBD1 agrees at 8 bases. V lost 6 bases to trimming and J lost 6 bases; unmatched junction nucleotides: 7. The CDR3 is 13 amino acids. The germline gives CDR1 MNHEY, CDR2 SVGAGI. CDR3 nucleotides: TGTGCCAGCAGGGCCAACAGGGGGTTCGAGCAGTACTTC. This codes for CASRANRGFEQYF.

V gene TRBV18 combines with J gene TRBJ2-4; TRBD2 aligns across 12 bases. The germline gives CDR1 KGHSH, CDR2 LQKENI. J lost 3 bases, V lost 3 bases, and 3 bases had no gene match. CDR3 length: 16 amino acids. CDR3 region: CASSPLAGGLKNIQYF. The CDR3 nucleotides read TGTGCCAGCTCACCCCTAGCGGGGGGGCTCAAAAACATTCAGTACTTC.